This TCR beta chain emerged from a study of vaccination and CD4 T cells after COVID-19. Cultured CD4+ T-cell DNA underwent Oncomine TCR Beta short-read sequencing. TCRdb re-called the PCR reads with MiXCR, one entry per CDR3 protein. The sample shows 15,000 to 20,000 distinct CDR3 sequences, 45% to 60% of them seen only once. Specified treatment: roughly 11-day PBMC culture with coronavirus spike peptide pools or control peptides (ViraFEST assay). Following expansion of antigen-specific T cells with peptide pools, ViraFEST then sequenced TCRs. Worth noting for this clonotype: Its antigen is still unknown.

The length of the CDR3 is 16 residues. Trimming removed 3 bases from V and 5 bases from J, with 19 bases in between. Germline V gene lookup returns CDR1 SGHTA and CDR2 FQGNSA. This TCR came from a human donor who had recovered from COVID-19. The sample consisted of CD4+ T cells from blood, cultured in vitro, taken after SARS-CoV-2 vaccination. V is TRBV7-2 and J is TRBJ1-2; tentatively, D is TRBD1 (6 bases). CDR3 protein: CASSLGGQGQAYGYTF. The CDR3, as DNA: TGTGCCAGCAGCTTGGGGGGGCAGGGCCAAGCATATGGCTACACCTTC.